This TCR beta chain was identified in a study of OX40 agonist ivuxolimab in advanced cancers. The overall study: Three patients had partial responses: one hepatocellular carcinoma, two cutaneous melanoma. General study results and limits: Partly responding patients at 0.1-3.0 mg/kg showed some of the smallest clonal expansion.

Blood was sampled at baseline, cycle 4 day 1, and cycle 7 day 1. This CDR3 has 14 residues. Germline lookup yields CDR1 GTSNPN and CDR2 SVGIG (reference sequence). V shed 3 bases and J shed 5 bases, with 11 bases lying between them. Sequencing was performed with immunoSEQ multiplex PCR; in TCRdb, only in-frame clones are kept and a portion is missing. The sample comprises around 100,000 clones, 85% to 90% of which are singletons, and roughly 0.15% rests with the top ten. In the case of this clone: Its target is unknown.

The source of this sequence is an adult with an advanced solid tumor such as melanoma, head and neck, liver or kidney cancer. The chain uses TRBV30 and TRBJ1-6, with D possibly being TRBD1 (6 bases). The sample was CD4+ or CD8+ T cells sorted from blood, taken in a trial of the OX40 agonist ivuxolimab. The CDR3 sequence: CAWRGGTDNSPLHF. The CDR3 nucleotides are TGTGCCTGGAGGGGGGGCACAGATAATTCACCCCTCCACTTT.